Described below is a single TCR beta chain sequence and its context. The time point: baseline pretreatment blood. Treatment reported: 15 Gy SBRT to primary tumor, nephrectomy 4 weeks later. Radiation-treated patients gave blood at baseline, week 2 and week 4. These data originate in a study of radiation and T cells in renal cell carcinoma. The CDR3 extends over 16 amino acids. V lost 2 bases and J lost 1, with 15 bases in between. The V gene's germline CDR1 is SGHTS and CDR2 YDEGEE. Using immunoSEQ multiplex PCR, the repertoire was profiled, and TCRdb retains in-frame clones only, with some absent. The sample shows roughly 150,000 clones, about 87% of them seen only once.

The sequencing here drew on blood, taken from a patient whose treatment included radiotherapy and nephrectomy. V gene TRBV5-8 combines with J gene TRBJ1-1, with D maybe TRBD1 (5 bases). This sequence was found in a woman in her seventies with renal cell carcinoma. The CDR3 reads CASSFYRQRENTEAFF. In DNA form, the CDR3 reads TGTGCCAGCAGCTTCTACCGACAGCGGGAGAACACTGAAGCTTTCTTT.